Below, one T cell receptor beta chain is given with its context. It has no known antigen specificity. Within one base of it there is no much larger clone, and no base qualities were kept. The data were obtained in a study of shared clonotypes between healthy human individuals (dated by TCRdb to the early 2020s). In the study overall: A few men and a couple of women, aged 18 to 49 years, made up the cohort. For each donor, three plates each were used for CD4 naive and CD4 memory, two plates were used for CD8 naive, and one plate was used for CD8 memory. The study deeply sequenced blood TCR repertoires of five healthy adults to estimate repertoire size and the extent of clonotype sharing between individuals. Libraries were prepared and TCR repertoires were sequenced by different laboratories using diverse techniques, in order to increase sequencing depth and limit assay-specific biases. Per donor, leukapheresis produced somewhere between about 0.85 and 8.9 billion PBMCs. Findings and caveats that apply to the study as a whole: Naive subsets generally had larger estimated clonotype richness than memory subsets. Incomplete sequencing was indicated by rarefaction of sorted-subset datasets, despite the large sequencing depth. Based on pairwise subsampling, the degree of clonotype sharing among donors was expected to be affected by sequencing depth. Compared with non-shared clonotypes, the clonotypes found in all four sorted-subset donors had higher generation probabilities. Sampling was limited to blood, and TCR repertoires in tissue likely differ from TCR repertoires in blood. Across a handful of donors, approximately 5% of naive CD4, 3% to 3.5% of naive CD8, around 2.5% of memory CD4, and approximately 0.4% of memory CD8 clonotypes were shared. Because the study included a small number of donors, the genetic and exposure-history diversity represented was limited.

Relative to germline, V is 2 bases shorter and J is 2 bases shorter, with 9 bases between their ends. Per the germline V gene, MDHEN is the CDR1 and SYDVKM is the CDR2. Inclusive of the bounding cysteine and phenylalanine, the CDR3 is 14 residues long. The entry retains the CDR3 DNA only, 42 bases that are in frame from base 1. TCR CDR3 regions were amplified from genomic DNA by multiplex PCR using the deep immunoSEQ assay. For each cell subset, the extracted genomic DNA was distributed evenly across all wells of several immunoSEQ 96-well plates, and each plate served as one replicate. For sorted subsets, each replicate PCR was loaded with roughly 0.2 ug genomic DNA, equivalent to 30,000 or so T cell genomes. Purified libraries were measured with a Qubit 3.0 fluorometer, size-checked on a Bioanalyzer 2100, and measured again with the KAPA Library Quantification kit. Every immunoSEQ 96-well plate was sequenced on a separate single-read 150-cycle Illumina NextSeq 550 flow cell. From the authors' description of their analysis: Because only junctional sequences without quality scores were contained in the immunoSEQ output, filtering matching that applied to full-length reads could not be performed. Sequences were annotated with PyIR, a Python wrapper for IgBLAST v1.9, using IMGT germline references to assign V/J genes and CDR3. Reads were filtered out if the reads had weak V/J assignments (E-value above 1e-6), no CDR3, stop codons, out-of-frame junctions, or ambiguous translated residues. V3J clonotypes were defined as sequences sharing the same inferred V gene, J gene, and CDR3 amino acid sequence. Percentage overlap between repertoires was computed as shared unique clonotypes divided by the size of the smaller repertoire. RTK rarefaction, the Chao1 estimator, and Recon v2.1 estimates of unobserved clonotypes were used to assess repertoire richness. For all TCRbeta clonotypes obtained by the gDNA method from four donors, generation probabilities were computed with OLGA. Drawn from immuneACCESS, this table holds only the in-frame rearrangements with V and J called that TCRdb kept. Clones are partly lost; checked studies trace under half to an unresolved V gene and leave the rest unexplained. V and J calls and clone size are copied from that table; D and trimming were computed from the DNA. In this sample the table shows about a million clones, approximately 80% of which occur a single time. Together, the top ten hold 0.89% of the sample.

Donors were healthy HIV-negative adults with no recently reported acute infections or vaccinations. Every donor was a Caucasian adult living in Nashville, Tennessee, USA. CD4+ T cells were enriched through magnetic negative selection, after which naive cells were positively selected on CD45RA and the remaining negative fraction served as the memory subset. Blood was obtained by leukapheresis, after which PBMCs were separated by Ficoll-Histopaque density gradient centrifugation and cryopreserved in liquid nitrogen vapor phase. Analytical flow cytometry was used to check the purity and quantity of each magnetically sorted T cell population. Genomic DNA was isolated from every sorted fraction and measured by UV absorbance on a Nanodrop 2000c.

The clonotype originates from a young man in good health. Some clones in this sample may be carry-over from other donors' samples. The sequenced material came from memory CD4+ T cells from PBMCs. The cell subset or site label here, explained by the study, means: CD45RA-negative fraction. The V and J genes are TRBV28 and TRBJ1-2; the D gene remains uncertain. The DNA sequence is TGTGCCAGCAGTTTACTGGGAAAAAACTATGGCTACACCTTC. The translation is CASSLLGKNYGYTF.